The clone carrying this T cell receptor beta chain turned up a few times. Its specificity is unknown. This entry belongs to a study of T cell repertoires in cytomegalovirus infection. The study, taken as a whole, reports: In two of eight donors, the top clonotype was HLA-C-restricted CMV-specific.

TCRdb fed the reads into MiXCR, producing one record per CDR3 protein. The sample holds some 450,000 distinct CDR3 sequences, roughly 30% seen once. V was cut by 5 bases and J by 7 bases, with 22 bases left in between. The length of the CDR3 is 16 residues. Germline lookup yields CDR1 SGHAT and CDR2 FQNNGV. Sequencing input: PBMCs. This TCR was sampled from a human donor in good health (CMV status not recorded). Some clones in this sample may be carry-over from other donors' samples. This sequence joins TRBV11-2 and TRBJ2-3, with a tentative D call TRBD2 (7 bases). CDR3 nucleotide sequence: TGTGCCAGCAGCCCCCAAGGGGGGGGGGCTGGAAATACGCAGTATTTT. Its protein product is CASSPQGGGAGNTQYF.